Each of the 31 T cell receptor beta chains below was sequenced from the same sample in a study of a mutant IDH1 vaccine in newly diagnosed glioma. Time point here: week 11, during vaccination. Vaccine doses each comprised 300 ug of mutant IDH1 20-mer peptide, with topical imiquimod. Produced via immunoSEQ multiplex PCR; TCRdb's table is partial and in-frame only. The table lists 50,000 to 65,000 clones, 70% to 85% of them singletons. The antigens of these receptors remain unknown. Sample: PBMCs, taken from a glioma patient whose treatment included an IDH1 peptide vaccine. These receptors originate from a woman between 45 and 65 years old with glioma.

The chain is built from TRBV30 and TRBJ1-4; D is perhaps TRBD1 (5 bases). Trimming cost V 4 bases and J 0 bases, with 12 bases left between them. The CDR3 is 15 residues long. Germline loops: CDR1 GTSNPN, CDR2 SVGIG (reference sequence). The CDR3 DNA reads as TGTGCCTGGACTGCAGGGCTTGCAACTAATGAAAAACTGTTTTTT. Amino acids: CAWTAGLATNEKLFF.

The genes are TRBV7-2 and TRBJ2-5, with TRBD1 matching 8 bases. The CDR3 is 15 amino acids. J gave up 2 bases and V 1 base, and 3 bases lay outside the gene matches. The V gene's germline CDR1 is SGHTA and CDR2 FQGNSA. DNA of the CDR3: TGTGCCAGCAGCTTAGGAGGGACAGGACAAGAGACCCAGTACTTC. This translates into CASSLGGTGQETQYF.

The chain employs TRBV9 and TRBJ1-2; TRBD1 matches 11 bases. Germline V CDR1 and CDR2: SGDLS, YYNGEE. Unmatched junction bases numbered 5, after V lost 3 bases and J lost 4 bases. The CDR3 has 15 amino acids. CDR3 residues: CASSDGTGGFYGYTF. The CDR3 nucleotides read TGTGCCAGCAGCGATGGGACAGGGGGTTTCTATGGCTACACCTTC.

J is TRBJ2-7 and V is TRBV9; D is uncertain. The germline V and J ends were trimmed by 0 bases and 2 bases, with 9 bases remaining between them. Germline V lookup: CDR1 SGDLS, CDR2 YYNGEE. This CDR3 region has 14 residues. Here the CDR3 reads CASSVDGSTYEQYF. The CDR3 nucleotides read TGTGCCAGCAGCGTAGACGGCAGTACCTACGAGCAGTACTTC.

This clone turned up a few times. This rearrangement joins TRBV30 to TRBJ1-1; a possible D gene is TRBD1 (6 bases). The germline CDR1 and CDR2 sequences are GTSNPN and SVGIG (reference sequence). This CDR3 comprises 16 residues. Trimming took off 7 bases at V and 1 base at J, with 22 bases between the two ends. In DNA, the CDR3 is TGTGCCTCCCACGGGCAGGGGTCCTACTCGAACACTGAAGCTTTCTTT. It yields the protein CASHGQGSYSNTEAFF. Variable domain in full (rest from reference TRBV30 and TRBJ1-1): SQTIHQWPATLVQPVGSPLSLECTVEGTSNPNLYWYRQAAGRGLQLLFYSVGIGQISSEVPQNLSASRPQDRQFILSSKKLLLSDSGFYLCASHGQGSYSNTEAFFGQGTRLTVV.

The chain uses TRBV27 and TRBJ2-3; tentatively, D is TRBD2 (5 bases). The CDR3 contains 16 residues. Deletions cut 2 bases from V and 2 bases from J, with 14 bases between. Looked up from germline, CDR1 is MNHEY and CDR2 is SMNVEV (reference sequence). CDR3 sequence reads: CASSLNGRTPTDTQYF. The CDR3 DNA follows: TGTGCCAGCAGTTTAAACGGACGGACTCCCACAGATACGCAGTATTTT.

This sequence joins TRBV7-6 and TRBJ1-4, with D possibly matching TRBD1 (6 bases). Germline V CDR1 and CDR2: SGHVS, FNYEAQ. The CDR3 spans 16 residues. The V end lost 1 base, the J end lost 4 bases, and 13 bases lay between the germline ends. CDR3 coding DNA: TGTGCCAGCAGCTTAGTCTCAGGGGTGGGTAATGAAAAACTGTTTTTT. Its translation: CASSLVSGVGNEKLFF.

A single count supports this clone. The gene calls are TRBV19 and TRBJ2-1, with TRBD2 identical over 15 bases. The V gene's germline CDR1 is LNHDA and CDR2 SQIVND (reference sequence). CDR3 length: 16 amino acids. Losses at the gene ends were 9 bases for V and 5 bases for J; bases not matched to a gene: 8. For the CDR3, the DNA is TGTGCCAGCAGGACTAGCGGGGGGGCAATGAACAATGAGCAGTTCTTC. It yields the protein CASRTSGGAMNNEQFF. Combining the CDR3 with reference TRBV19 and TRBJ2-1 gives the whole variable domain DGGITQSPKYLFRKEGQNVTLSCEQNLNHDAMYWYRQDPGQGLRLIYYSQIVNDFQKGDIAEGYSVSREKKESFPLTVTSAQKNPTAFYLCASRTSGGAMNNEQFFGPGTRLTVL.

J is TRBJ2-7 and V is TRBV23-1; D unclear. TRBV23-1 has ORF status, its function being uncertain. The CDR3 loop spans 18 amino acids. V lost 2 bases and J lost 3, with 23 bases in between. The CDR3 coding sequence is TGCGCCAGCAGTCAACCGGCCCTTCTACATCATGGCCTCTACGAGCAGTACTTC. Translated, it gives CASSQPALLHHGLYEQYF.

V and J are TRBV4-1 and TRBJ2-1; possibly TRBD2 for D (5 bases). V was shortened by 1 base and J by 8 bases, with 15 bases between the two germline ends. Germline V CDR1 and CDR2: MGHRA, YSYEKL. The length of the CDR3 is 15 residues. Written as DNA, the CDR3 is TGCGCCAGCAGCCAAGTCGGCAGTATGAGGGATGAGCAGTTCTTC. This translates into CASSQVGSMRDEQFF.

The genes are TRBV5-6 and TRBJ1-1; D gene unclear. V was shortened by 3 bases and J by 4 bases, with 10 bases between the two germline ends. The CDR3 totals 13 residues. The germline V gene has CDR1 SGHDT and CDR2 YYEEEE. This chain's CDR3 is CASSSGRGTEAFF. For the CDR3, the DNA is TGTGCCAGCAGCTCCGGCCGGGGCACTGAAGCTTTCTTT. Variable domain in full (rest from reference TRBV5-6 and TRBJ1-1): DAGVTQSPTHLIKTRGQQVTLRCSPKSGHDTVSWYQQALGQGPQFIFQYYEEEERQRGNFPDRFSGHQFPNYSSELNVNALLLGDSALYLCASSSGRGTEAFFGQGTRLTVV.

The chain carries TRBV12-5 and TRBJ1-5; D not certain. The CDR3 has 13 amino acids. CDR1 is LGHNT and CDR2 is FRNRAP in the germline V gene. Trimming pared 6 bases from V and 2 bases from J, leaving 8 bases between. DNA of the CDR3: TGTGCTAGTGGAACCGGGGGCAATCAGCCCCAGCATTTT. Amino acid sequence: CASGTGGNQPQHF. Variable domain in full (rest from reference TRBV12-5 and TRBJ1-5): DARVTQTPRHKVTEMGQEVTMRCQPILGHNTVFWYRQTMMQGLELLAYFRNRAPLDDSGMPKDRFSAEMPDATLATLKIQPSEPRDSAVYFCASGTGGNQPQHFGDGTRLSIL.

J is TRBJ1-4 and V is TRBV27; unclear D gene. The CDR3 is made up of 13 amino acids. With 2 bases removed from V and 2 bases from J, the gap between germline ends came to 3 bases. Germline values: CDR1 MNHEY, CDR2 SMNVEV (reference sequence). CDR3 bases: TGTGCCAGCAGTTTAAAGACTAATGAAAAACTGTTTTTT. Its translation: CASSLKTNEKLFF.

The chain is built from TRBV7-9 and TRBJ2-1; D remains unclear. This CDR3 has 13 residues. Germline values: CDR1 SEHNR, CDR2 FQNEAQ (reference sequence). V lost 3 bases and J 8 bases, leaving 11 bases between the germline ends. In DNA form, the CDR3 reads TGTGCCAGCAGCTTCCCGAGTCTGGATGAGCAGTTCTTC. It is translated as CASSFPSLDEQFF.

The chain recombines TRBV19 with TRBJ1-5, with D possibly TRBD1 on 5 matching bases. V was pared by 6 bases and J by 7 bases, with 16 bases between. This CDR3 contains 14 residues. CDR1 is LNHDA and CDR2 is SQIVND in the germline V gene (reference sequence). The CDR3 region has the DNA TGTGCCAGTAGGGAGATGGGGGTAGGCCAGCCCCAGCATTTT. This translates into CASREMGVGQPQHF.

The chain joins TRBV5-4 to TRBJ1-5, with 8 bases matching TRBD1. V trimming: 4 bases; J trimming: 3 bases; junction bases outside the gene matches: 6. The CDR3 runs 15 residues. Germline assignment: CDR1 SGHNT and CDR2 YYREEE (reference sequence). CDR3 DNA sequence: TGTGCCAGCAGCGCCGGACAGGGTTCCAATCAGCCCCAGCATTTT. It encodes CASSAGQGSNQPQHF.

V usage is TRBV19 and J usage is TRBJ1-1, with D unresolved. CDR3 length equals 14 residues. In germline, CDR1 is LNHDA, CDR2 SQIVND (reference sequence). Trimming pared 4 bases from V and 1 base from J, leaving 10 bases between. CDR3: CASSSGLSNTEAFF. CDR3 coding DNA: TGTGCCAGTAGTAGTGGCCTTTCGAACACTGAAGCTTTCTTT.

J is TRBJ1-5 and V is TRBV30, with TRBD1 as a possible D gene (5 bases). Per germline, CDR1 GTSNPN and CDR2 SVGIG (reference sequence). The CDR3 consists of 14 residues. Trimming took off 5 bases at V and 3 bases at J, with 14 bases between the two ends. The DNA for the CDR3 is TGTGCCTGGGGGGCGGGGATTTCCAATCAGCCCCAGCATTTT. Its translation: CAWGAGISNQPQHF.

The V and J genes are TRBV6-5 and TRBJ2-1; D may correspond to TRBD1 or TRBD2 (5 bases each). The CDR3 is made up of 15 amino acids. Looked up from germline, CDR1 is MNHEY and CDR2 is SVGAGI. Trimming left V 7 bases short and J 2 bases short, with 15 bases between. In DNA, the CDR3 is TGTGCCAGCACCCGAGGGACCCAGGCCTACAATGAGCAGTTCTTC. Translating gives CASTRGTQAYNEQFF.

This clone was observed once. The chain is built from TRBV6-1 and TRBJ1-5; D gene ambiguous. V lost 8 bases, J lost 0 bases, and 8 bases lay in between. The CDR3 runs 13 residues. Germline V lookup: CDR1 MNHNS, CDR2 SASEGT. For the CDR3, the DNA is TGTGCCAGCTCAAGTAATAGCAATCAGCCCCAGCATTTT. Its protein product is CASSSNSNQPQHF.

This chain joins TRBV10-2 and TRBJ1-1; D not certain. Germline V gives CDR1 WSHSY, CDR2 SAAADI. CDR3 length: 12 amino acids. V was shortened by 6 bases and J by 1 base, with 6 bases between the two germline ends. The DNA for the CDR3 is TGCGCCAGCAGACATCAGAACACTGAAGCTTTCTTT. It is translated as CASRHQNTEAFF.

This chain links TRBV18 with TRBJ2-1; tentative D call: TRBD1 (5 bases). The V gene's germline CDR1 is KGHSH and CDR2 LQKENI. V dropped 3 bases and J dropped 10 bases, with 10 bases sitting between them. The CDR3 sequence is 12 residues long. In nucleotides, the CDR3 is TGTGCCAGCTCACCGTTAGGACAAGAGCAGTTCTTC. Translated: CASSPLGQEQFF.

The chain is built from TRBV7-9 and TRBJ1-1; perhaps TRBD1 as D (5 bases). Trimming stripped 6 bases from V and 1 base from J, with 15 bases between. The CDR3 contains 15 residues. Germline CDR1 SEHNR, CDR2 FQNEAQ (reference sequence). The DNA for the CDR3 is TGTGCCAGCAGGCTTGGGGCCGACGGGAACACTGAAGCTTTCTTT. Amino acid sequence: CASRLGADGNTEAFF.

The genes are TRBV10-1 and TRBJ2-3; D is unresolved. Deletions cut 7 bases from V and 0 bases from J, with 8 bases between. Germline V lookup: CDR1 WNHNN, CDR2 SYGVQD (reference sequence). The CDR3 spans 13 residues. CDR3 protein: CASKVVSTDTQYF. The CDR3 DNA is TGCGCCAGCAAAGTAGTGAGCACAGATACGCAGTATTTT.

The gene calls are TRBV2 and TRBJ2-7; D is ambiguous. The CDR3 extends over 11 amino acids. V shed 3 bases and J shed 8 bases, with 8 bases lying between them. CDR1 and CDR2 (germline): SNHLY, FYNNEI. The CDR3 protein is CASSEIPKQYF. In DNA form, the CDR3 reads TGTGCCAGCAGTGAGATTCCAAAGCAGTACTTC. The full variable domain, rest sourced from reference TRBV2 and TRBJ2-7, is EPEVTQTPSHQVTQMGQEVILRCVPISNHLYFYWYRQILGQKVEFLVSFYNNEISEKSEIFDDQFSVERPDGSNFTLKIRSTKLEDSAMYFCASSEIPKQYFGPGTRLTVT.

V usage is TRBV2 and J usage is TRBJ2-5, with a tentative D call TRBD1 (6 bases). This CDR3 spans 12 amino acids. Germline V gives CDR1 SNHLY, CDR2 FYNNEI. Between the trimmed V and J ends, which lost 10 bases and 0 bases, there was a span of 9 bases. The CDR3 DNA reads as TGTGCCACGACAGGTAACCAAGAGACCCAGTACTTC. Its protein is CATTGNQETQYF. Variable domain in full (rest from reference TRBV2 and TRBJ2-5): EPEVTQTPSHQVTQMGQEVILRCVPISNHLYFYWYRQILGQKVEFLVSFYNNEISEKSEIFDDQFSVERPDGSNFTLKIRSTKLEDSAMYFCATTGNQETQYFGPGTRLLVL.

This clone was recorded once. This chain connects TRBV5-1 to TRBJ1-1; tentative D call: TRBD1 (6 bases). The V end was cut by 0 bases, the J end by 5 bases, with 11 bases between. Germline V gene data show CDR1 as SGHRS and CDR2 as YFSETQ. The CDR3 contains 14 residues. The CDR3 nucleotides read TGCGCCAGCAGCTTGGAAGGCAGGGGAACTGAAGCTTTCTTT. Translating it yields CASSLEGRGTEAFF.

The sample holds a few counts of this clone. J is TRBJ2-2 and V is TRBV5-1; 7 nucleotides align to TRBD1. With V trimmed by 4 bases and J by 0 bases, 3 bases remained unmatched. Germline V gene sequence: CDR1 SGHRS, CDR2 YFSETQ. The CDR3 is made up of 15 amino acids. CDR3 loop: CASSPTGTNTGELFF. The CDR3 DNA sequence: TGCGCCAGCAGCCCGACAGGGACGAACACCGGGGAGCTGTTTTTT.

The chain joins TRBV6-4 to TRBJ2-1; 11 bases match TRBD2. Trimming cost V 6 bases and J 8 bases; bases outside gene matches: 9. Germline assignment: CDR1 MRHNA and CDR2 SNTAGT. The CDR3 sequence is 15 residues long. As DNA, the CDR3 is TGTGCCAGCAGAATGTATAGCGGGGGGGCAGATGAGCAGTTCTTC. This translates into CASRMYSGGADEQFF.

The rearrangement uses TRBV29-1 and TRBJ1-2; 7 nucleotides match TRBD1. Trimming cost V 0 bases and J 4 bases; bases outside gene matches: 5. The CDR3 runs to 14 residues. Per the germline V gene, CDR1 is SQVTM and CDR2 is ANQGSEA. CDR3 region: CSVEDRGQIYGYTF. The DNA of the CDR3 is TGCAGCGTTGAAGATCGGGGACAGATCTATGGCTACACCTTC. The full variable domain, completed using reference TRBV29-1 and TRBJ1-2, is SAVISQKPSRDICQRGTSLTIQCQVDSQVTMMFWYRQQPGQSLTLIATANQGSEATYESGFVIDKFPISRPNLTFSTLTVSNMSPEDSSIYLCSVEDRGQIYGYTFGSGTRLTVV.

The chain joins TRBV5-5 to TRBJ1-5, with TRBD1 matching 9 bases. Unmatched junction bases numbered 9, after V lost 2 bases and J lost 6 bases. The length of the CDR3 is 16 residues. Germline V gene sequence: CDR1 SGHKS, CDR2 YYEKEE (reference sequence). CDR3 in DNA: TGTGCCAGCAGCTTAGATACAGGGGGCCGGGGTCAGCCCCAGCATTTT. Its protein is CASSLDTGGRGQPQHF.